The present T cell receptor beta chain was sequenced within a study of T cell changes during pregnancy in multiple sclerosis. Trimming cost V 2 bases and J 3 bases, with 11 bases left between them. Per the germline V gene, CDR1 is MDHEN and CDR2 is SYDVKM. The CDR3 extends over 14 amino acids. Sequencing used immunoSEQ multiplex PCR; TCRdb keeps in-frame clones, though not all of them. In the table there are approximately 24,000 clones, 70% to 90% of which are singletons. As concerns this clone: Other DNA sequences within the sample encode an identical CDR3.

The sample was CD8+ T cells from peripheral blood mononuclear cells, taken in the first trimester of pregnancy. The chain combines TRBV28 with TRBJ2-7, with a possible D match to TRBD1 (6 bases). The receptor was derived from a female donor in good health, enrolled as a control in a pregnancy study. The CDR3 region is CASSLGTGSYEQYF. The CDR3 nucleotides read TGTGCCAGCAGTTTAGGTACAGGGAGCTACGAGCAGTACTTC. The entire variable domain, with the rest obtained from reference TRBV28 and TRBJ2-7, is as follows: DVKVTQSSRYLVKRTGEKVFLECVQDMDHENMFWYRQDPGLGLRLIYFSYDVKMKEKGDIPEGYSVSREKKERFSLILESASTNQTSMYLCASSLGTGSYEQYFGPGTRLTVT.